This T cell receptor (beta chain) was recorded in a study of cytomegalovirus exposure and HLA in healthy donors. Study-level background: Caucasian-associated ancestry cluster membership applied to under 85% of several hundred genotyped donors. Study conclusions and caveats: Earlier findings revealed that most TCR beta V segments proved productive either about 87% or about 30% of the time. It emerged from a later analysis that several of the most significant clusters appeared to be linked to common viral pathogens. Cytomegalovirus association was assigned to 150 to 200 TCR beta chains.

Concerning this clone itself: As yet, its antigen is unknown.

Primers included in the PCR were 60 Vbeta and 13 Jbeta primers. Method: immunoSEQ multiplex PCR; TCRdb's copy keeps in-frame clones and lacks some. The sample consists of under 200,000 clones, over 60% of them appearing once. Deletions cut 0 bases from V and 8 bases from J, with 13 bases between. CDR3 length: 14 amino acids. Germline V gene lookup returns CDR1 LNHDA and CDR2 SQIVND (reference sequence). Specimen: PBMCs. The rearrangement joins TRBV19 to TRBJ1-2; possibly TRBD1 for D (6 bases). The sequence came from a girl between 5 and 17 years old in good health and CMV-seronegative. The CDR3 protein is CASSIDTGSGGYTF. CDR3 sequence (DNA): TGTGCCAGTAGTATAGATACAGGGTCGGGCGGCTACACCTTC. The full variable domain, rest sourced from reference TRBV19 and TRBJ1-2, is DGGITQSPKYLFRKEGQNVTLSCEQNLNHDAMYWYRQDPGQGLRLIYYSQIVNDFQKGDIAEGYSVSREKKESFPLTVTSAQKNPTAFYLCASSIDTGSGGYTFGSGTRLTVV.